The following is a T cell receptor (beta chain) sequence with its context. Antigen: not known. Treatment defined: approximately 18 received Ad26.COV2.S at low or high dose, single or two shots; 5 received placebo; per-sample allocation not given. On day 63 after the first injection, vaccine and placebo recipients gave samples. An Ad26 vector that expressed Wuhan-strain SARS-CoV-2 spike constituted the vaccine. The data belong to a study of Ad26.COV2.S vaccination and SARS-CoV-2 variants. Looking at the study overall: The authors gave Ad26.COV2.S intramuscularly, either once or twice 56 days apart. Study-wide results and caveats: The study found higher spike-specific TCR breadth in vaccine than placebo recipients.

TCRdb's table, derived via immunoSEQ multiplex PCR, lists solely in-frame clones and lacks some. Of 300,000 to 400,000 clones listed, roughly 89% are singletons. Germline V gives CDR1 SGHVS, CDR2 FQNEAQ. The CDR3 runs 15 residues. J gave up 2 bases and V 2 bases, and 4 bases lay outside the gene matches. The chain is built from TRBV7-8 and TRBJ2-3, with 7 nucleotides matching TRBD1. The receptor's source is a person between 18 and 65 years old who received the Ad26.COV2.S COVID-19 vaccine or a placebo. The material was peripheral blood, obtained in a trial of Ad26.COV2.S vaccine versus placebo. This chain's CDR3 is CASSLSQGVTDTQYF. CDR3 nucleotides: TGTGCCAGCAGCTTAAGTCAGGGGGTCACAGATACGCAGTATTTT.